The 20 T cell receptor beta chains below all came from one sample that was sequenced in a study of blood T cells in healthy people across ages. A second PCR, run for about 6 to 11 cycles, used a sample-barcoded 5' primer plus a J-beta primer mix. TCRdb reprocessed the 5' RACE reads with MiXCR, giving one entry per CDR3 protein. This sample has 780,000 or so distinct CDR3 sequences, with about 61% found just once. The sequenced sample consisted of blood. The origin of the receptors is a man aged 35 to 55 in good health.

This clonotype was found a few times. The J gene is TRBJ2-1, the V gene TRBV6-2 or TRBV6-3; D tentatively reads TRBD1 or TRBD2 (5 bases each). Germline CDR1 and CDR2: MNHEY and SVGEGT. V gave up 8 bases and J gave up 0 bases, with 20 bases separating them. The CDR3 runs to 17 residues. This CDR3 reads CASRDGLVRGSYNEQFF. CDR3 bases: TGTGCCAGCCGGGACGGACTGGTCCGAGGCTCCTACAATGAGCAGTTCTTC.

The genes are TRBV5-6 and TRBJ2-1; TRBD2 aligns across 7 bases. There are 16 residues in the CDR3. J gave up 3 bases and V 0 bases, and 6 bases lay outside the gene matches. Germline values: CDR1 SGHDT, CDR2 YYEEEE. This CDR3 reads CASSLAPGRDYNEQFF. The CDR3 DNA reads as TGTGCCAGCAGCTTGGCACCAGGGAGGGACTACAATGAGCAGTTCTTC.

CDR3: CASSSRSGGRNEQFF. Written as DNA, the CDR3 is TGTGCCAGCAGCTCCCGCTCAGGGGGGAGGAATGAGCAGTTCTTC. This chain uses TRBV12-3 or TRBV12-4 with TRBJ2-1; tentative D call: TRBD1 (7 bases). V was shortened by 6 bases and J by 7 bases, with 19 bases between the two germline ends. The CDR3 contains 15 residues.

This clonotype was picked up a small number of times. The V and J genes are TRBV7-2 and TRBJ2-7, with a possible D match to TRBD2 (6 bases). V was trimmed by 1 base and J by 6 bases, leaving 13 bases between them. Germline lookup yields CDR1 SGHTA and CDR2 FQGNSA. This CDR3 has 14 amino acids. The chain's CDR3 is CASSLDTSPSEQYF. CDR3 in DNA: TGTGCCAGCAGCTTAGACACTAGCCCCAGCGAGCAGTACTTC.

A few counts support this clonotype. CDR3 in amino acids: CASSYPGLADQETQYF. The CDR3, as DNA: TGTGCCAGCAGTTACCCGGGACTAGCGGACCAAGAGACCCAGTACTTC. This chain connects TRBV12-3 or TRBV12-4 to TRBJ2-5, with 11 bases that match TRBD2. CDR3 length: 16 residues. The V gene end was trimmed by 4 bases and the J gene end by 0 bases; junction bases not matched to a gene: 4.

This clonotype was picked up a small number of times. DNA for the CDR3: TGTGCCAGCTCACCATTAAGTGGAGAGACCCAGTACTTC. Translated: CASSPLSGETQYF. The chain carries TRBV18 and TRBJ2-5; no firm D call. The CDR3 covers 13 residues. With 2 bases removed from V and 4 bases from J, the gap between germline ends came to 8 bases. Germline V CDR1 and CDR2: KGHSH, LQKENI.

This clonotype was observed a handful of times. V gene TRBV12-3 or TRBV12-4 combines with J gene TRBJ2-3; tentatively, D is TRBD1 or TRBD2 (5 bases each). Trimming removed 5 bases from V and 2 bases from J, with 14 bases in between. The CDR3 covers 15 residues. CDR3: CASSPGTVNTDTQYF. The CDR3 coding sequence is TGTGCCAGCAGTCCCGGGACCGTTAACACAGATACGCAGTATTTT.

As DNA, the CDR3 is TGCGCCAAGACTAGCGGGACTGACAATGAGCAGTACTTC. Its protein product is CAKTSGTDNEQYF. The chain is built from TRBV5-1 and TRBJ2-1; 11 nucleotides agree with TRBD2. The DNA end favors TRBJ2-7, so the J call may be wrong. The V gene's germline CDR1 is SGHRS and CDR2 YFSETQ. This CDR3 has 13 amino acids.

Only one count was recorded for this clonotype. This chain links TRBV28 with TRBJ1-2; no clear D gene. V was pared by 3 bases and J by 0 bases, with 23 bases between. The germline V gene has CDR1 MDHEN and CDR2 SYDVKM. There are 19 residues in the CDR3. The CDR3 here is CASSFLDLEGVNANYGYTF. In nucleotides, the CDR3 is TGTGCCAGCAGTTTCTTAGACCTCGAGGGTGTCAATGCTAACTATGGCTACACCTTC.

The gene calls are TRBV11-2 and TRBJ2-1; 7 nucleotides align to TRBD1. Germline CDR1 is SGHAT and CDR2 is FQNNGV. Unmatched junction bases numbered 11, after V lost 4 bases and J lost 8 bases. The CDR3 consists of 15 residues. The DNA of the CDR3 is TGTGCCAGCAGCTCTAGACAGGGAAGAATCGATGAGCAGTTCTTC. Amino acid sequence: CASSSRQGRIDEQFF.

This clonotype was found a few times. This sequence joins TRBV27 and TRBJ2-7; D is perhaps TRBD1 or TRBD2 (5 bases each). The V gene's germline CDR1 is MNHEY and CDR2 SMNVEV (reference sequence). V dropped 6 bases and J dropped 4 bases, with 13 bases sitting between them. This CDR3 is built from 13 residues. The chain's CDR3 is CASSRTWGYEQYF. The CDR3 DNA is TGTGCCAGCAGCCGGACATGGGGGTACGAGCAGTACTTC.

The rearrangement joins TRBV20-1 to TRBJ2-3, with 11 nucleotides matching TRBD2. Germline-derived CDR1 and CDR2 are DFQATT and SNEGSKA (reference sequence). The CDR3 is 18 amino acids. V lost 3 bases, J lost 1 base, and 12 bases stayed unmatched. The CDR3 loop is CSASNVAGGPRGTDTQYF. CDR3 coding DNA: TGCAGTGCTAGTAACGTAGCGGGGGGGCCACGTGGCACAGATACGCAGTATTTT.

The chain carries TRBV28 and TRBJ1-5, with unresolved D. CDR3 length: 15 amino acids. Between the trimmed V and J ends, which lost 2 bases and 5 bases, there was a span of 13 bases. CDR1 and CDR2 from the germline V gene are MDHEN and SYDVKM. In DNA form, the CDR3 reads TGTGCCAGCAGTTTAGTCGCCACAGCTGATCAGCCCCAGCATTTT. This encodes CASSLVATADQPQHF.

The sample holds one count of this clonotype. CDR3 sequence (DNA): TGTGCCAGCAGGCCGGAACCGGGACAGGGTATAGATACGCAGTATTTT. Residues: CASRPEPGQGIDTQYF. The chain employs TRBV27 and TRBJ2-3; 9 positions agree with TRBD1. V dropped 6 bases and J dropped 5; count of bases not matched to a gene: 12. The CDR3 spans 16 residues. Germline assignment: CDR1 MNHEY and CDR2 SMNVEV (reference sequence).

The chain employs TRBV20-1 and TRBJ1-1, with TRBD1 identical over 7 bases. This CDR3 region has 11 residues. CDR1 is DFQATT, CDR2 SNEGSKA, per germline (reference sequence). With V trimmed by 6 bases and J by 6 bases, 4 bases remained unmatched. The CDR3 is CSAQGGAEAFF. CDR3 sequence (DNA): TGCAGTGCGCAAGGGGGCGCTGAAGCTTTCTTT.

CDR3 amino acids: CASSAGTVRTDTQYF. In nucleotides, the CDR3 is TGTGCCAGCAGCGCGGGGACAGTCCGCACAGATACGCAGTATTTT. The chain recombines TRBV7-2 with TRBJ2-3; perhaps TRBD1 as D (7 bases). The length of the CDR3 is 15 residues. Trimming left V 5 bases short and J 1 base short, with 13 bases between. Germline CDR1 reads SGHTA; CDR2 reads FQGNSA. The full variable domain, completed using reference TRBV7-2 and TRBJ2-3, is GAGVSQSPSNKVTEKGKDVELRCDPISGHTALYWYRQSLGQGLEFLIYFQGNSAPDKSGLPSDRFSAERTGGSVSTLTIQRTQQEDSAVYLCASSAGTVRTDTQYFGPGTRLTVL.

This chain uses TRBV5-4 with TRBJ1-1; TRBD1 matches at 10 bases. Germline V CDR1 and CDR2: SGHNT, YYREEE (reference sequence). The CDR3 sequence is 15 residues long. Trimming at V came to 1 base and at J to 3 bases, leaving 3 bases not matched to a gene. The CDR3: CASSLYGTGDTEAFF. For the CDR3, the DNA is TGTGCCAGCAGCTTGTACGGGACAGGGGACACTGAAGCTTTCTTT.

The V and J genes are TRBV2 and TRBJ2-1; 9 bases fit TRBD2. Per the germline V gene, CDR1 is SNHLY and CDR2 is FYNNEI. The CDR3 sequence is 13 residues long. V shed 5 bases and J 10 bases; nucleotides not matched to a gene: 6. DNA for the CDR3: TGTGCCAGCAGTCTAGCGGGACTTCGCGAGCAGTTCTTC. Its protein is CASSLAGLREQFF.

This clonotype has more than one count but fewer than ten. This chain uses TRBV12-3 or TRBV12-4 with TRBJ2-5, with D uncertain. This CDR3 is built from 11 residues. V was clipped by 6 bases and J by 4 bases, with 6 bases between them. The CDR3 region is CASSIAETQYF. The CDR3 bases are TGTGCCAGCAGCATTGCAGAGACCCAGTACTTC.

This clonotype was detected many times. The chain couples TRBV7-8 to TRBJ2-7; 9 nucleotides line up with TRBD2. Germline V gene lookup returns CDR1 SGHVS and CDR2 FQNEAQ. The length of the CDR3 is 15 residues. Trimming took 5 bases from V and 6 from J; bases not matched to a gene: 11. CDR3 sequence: CASSRLTFSGGEQYF. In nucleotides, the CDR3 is TGTGCCAGCAGCCGTCTCACCTTTAGCGGGGGCGAGCAGTACTTC. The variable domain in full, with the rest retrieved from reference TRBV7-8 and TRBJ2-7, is GAGVSQSPRYKVAKRGQDVALRCDPISGHVSLFWYQQALGQGPEFLTYFQNEAQLDKSGLPSDRFFAERPEGSVSTLKIQRTQQEDSAVYLCASSRLTFSGGEQYFGPGTRLTVT.